The 25 T cell receptor beta chains in this list originate from one sample, sequenced in a study of identical twins. TCRdb used MiXCR to reprocess the 5' RACE reads, holding one entry per CDR3 protein. The sample holds just over 450,000 distinct CDR3 sequences, 14% seen once. These records were also assigned to another study, of yellow fever vaccine responses in identical twins.

The sequenced sample was CD4+ T cells sorted from blood. All receptors derive from a woman between 18 and 29 years old in good health.

This clonotype was seen more than once but under ten times. The V gene is TRBV7-9, the J gene TRBJ2-7, with TRBD1 identical over 9 bases. V was pared by 1 base and J by 5 bases, with 9 bases of the junction left unmatched. Germline-derived CDR1 and CDR2 are SEHNR and FQNEAQ (reference sequence). The CDR3 spans 16 residues. CDR3 residues: CASSLVVGTGTNEQYF. CDR3 nucleotide sequence: TGTGCCAGCAGCTTAGTCGTTGGGACAGGGACCAACGAGCAGTACTTC.

This sequence joins TRBV14 and TRBJ2-7, with a tentative D call TRBD2 (6 bases). The CDR3 runs 15 residues. The V end lost 3 bases, the J end lost 4 bases, and 16 bases lay between the germline ends. Germline loops: CDR1 SGHDN, CDR2 FVKESK. Here the CDR3 DNA reads TGTGCCAGCAGCCACCGCGGGGCAGGTTCTTACGAGCAGTACTTC. It yields the protein CASSHRGAGSYEQYF.

The genes are TRBV20-1 and TRBJ2-1, with 10 bases lining up with TRBD2. V was clipped by 3 bases and J by 2 bases; unmatched bases: 4. This CDR3 has 15 amino acids. Germline lookup yields CDR1 DFQATT and CDR2 SNEGSKA (reference sequence). The CDR3 here is CSARAAGGTYNEQFF. CDR3 coding DNA: TGCAGTGCTAGGGCAGCGGGAGGGACCTACAATGAGCAGTTCTTC.

This chain connects TRBV3-1 to TRBJ1-1; unclear D gene. CDR1 and CDR2 from the germline V gene are LGHDT and YNNKEL (reference sequence). The V and J ends lost 3 bases and 0 bases respectively, with 8 bases between them. The CDR3 extends over 14 amino acids. CDR3 loop: CASSHTALNTEAFF. CDR3 sequence (DNA): TGTGCCAGCAGCCACACAGCTTTGAACACTGAAGCTTTCTTT.

This clonotype has a handful of counts. V usage is TRBV5-1 and J usage is TRBJ1-6; 10 nucleotides align to TRBD1. V lost 6 bases, J lost 5 bases, and 5 bases stayed unmatched. Germline V gene lookup returns CDR1 SGHRS and CDR2 YFSETQ. The CDR3 sequence is 15 residues long. CDR3 DNA: TGCGCCAGCACCCCCGGGACAGGGGATAATTCACCCCTCCACTTT. It is translated as CASTPGTGDNSPLHF. The complete variable domain, with remaining parts taken from reference TRBV5-1 and TRBJ1-6, reads KAGVTQTPRYLIKTRGQQVTLSCSPISGHRSVSWYQQTPGQGLQFLFEYFSETQRNKGNFPGRFSGRQFSNSRSEMNVSTLELGDSALYLCASTPGTGDNSPLHFGNGTRLTVT.

This clonotype showed up just a few times. The chain carries TRBV3-1 and TRBJ2-1; D call uncertain. This CDR3 has 13 residues. V lost 1 base, J lost 6 bases, and 7 bases lay in between. Germline CDR1 LGHDT, CDR2 YNNKEL (reference sequence). The CDR3 loop reads CASSQGPLNEQFF. The DNA for the CDR3 is TGTGCCAGCAGCCAAGGCCCGCTCAATGAGCAGTTCTTC.

The V call is TRBV4-3, the J call TRBJ1-5, with D uncertain. V shed 5 bases and J shed 0 bases, with 11 bases lying between them. The CDR3 loop spans 15 amino acids. Germline values: CDR1 LGHNA, CDR2 YSLEER. The CDR3 DNA reads as TGCGCCAGCAGCGAGGACGGATATAGCAATCAGCCCCAGCATTTT. Translated, it gives CASSEDGYSNQPQHF.

The genes are TRBV25-1 and TRBJ1-5, with D tentatively TRBD1 (6 bases). The V end lost 8 bases, the J end lost 3 bases, and 17 bases lay between the germline ends. Germline-derived CDR1 and CDR2 are MGHDK and SYGVNS. There are 15 residues in the CDR3. The chain's CDR3 is CASQMKQGVNQPQHF. In DNA, the CDR3 is TGTGCCAGCCAAATGAAACAGGGAGTCAATCAGCCCCAGCATTTT.

The J gene is TRBJ2-7, the V gene TRBV27; D is ambiguous. This CDR3 is built from 13 residues. V was cut by 10 bases and J by 6 bases, with 19 bases left in between. Germline V lookup: CDR1 MNHEY, CDR2 SMNVEV (reference sequence). CDR3 nucleotide sequence: TGTGCCACCCGCCGCGAGCCTGGCCGCGAGCAGTACTTC. Protein product: CATRREPGREQYF.

This clonotype was detected only a few times. The V and J genes are TRBV14 and TRBJ2-4; tentatively, D is TRBD1 or TRBD2 (5 bases each). CDR1 and CDR2 from the germline V gene are SGHDN and FVKESK. The CDR3 extends over 19 amino acids. Trimming pared 0 bases from V and 0 bases from J, leaving 18 bases between. Here the CDR3 DNA reads TGTGCCAGCAGCCAAGAGTCTAGCCAGGGTAAACTAGCCAAAAACATTCAGTACTTC. Translated: CASSQESSQGKLAKNIQYF.

In its sample, this clonotype was seen a few times. This chain joins TRBV5-1 and TRBJ2-1; D may be TRBD1 (6 bases). The CDR3 totals 17 residues. Germline V lookup: CDR1 SGHRS, CDR2 YFSETQ. Trimming shortened V by 0 bases and J by 5 bases, and 18 bases separated the two germline ends. The CDR3 sequence: CASSLGVRDTRNNEQFF. The CDR3 DNA follows: TGCGCCAGCAGCTTGGGGGTCCGGGACACGAGGAACAATGAGCAGTTCTTC. The full variable domain, in which reference TRBV5-1 and TRBJ2-1 provide the parts outside the CDR3, is KAGVTQTPRYLIKTRGQQVTLSCSPISGHRSVSWYQQTPGQGLQFLFEYFSETQRNKGNFPGRFSGRQFSNSRSEMNVSTLELGDSALYLCASSLGVRDTRNNEQFFGPGTRLTVL.

J is TRBJ2-1 and V is TRBV6-5; D remains ambiguous. The V and J ends lost 4 bases and 4 bases respectively, with 11 bases between them. The CDR3 covers 14 residues. Germline loops: CDR1 MNHEY, CDR2 SVGAGI. The CDR3: CASSSNPLYNEQFF. DNA of the CDR3: TGTGCCAGCAGTTCCAACCCCCTATACAATGAGCAGTTCTTC.

This clonotype appeared a few times. V usage is TRBV25-1 and J usage is TRBJ2-7; D is possibly TRBD1 (6 bases). Per germline, CDR1 MGHDK and CDR2 SYGVNS. This CDR3 is built from 14 residues. The germline V and J ends were trimmed by 2 bases and 7 bases, with 15 bases remaining between them. CDR3 coding DNA: TGTGCCAGCAGTGAAGCAGGGGCAGGGCATGAGCAGTACTTC. This translates into CASSEAGAGHEQYF.

V and J are TRBV7-9 and TRBJ1-5; no definite D call. The CDR3 totals 12 residues. Trimming stripped 2 bases from V and 9 bases from J, with 8 bases between. Germline CDR1 reads SEHNR; CDR2 reads FQNEAQ (reference sequence). CDR3 protein: CASSLKEWPQHF. CDR3 in DNA: TGTGCCAGCAGCTTAAAAGAATGGCCCCAGCATTTT.

The sample holds a few counts of this clonotype. The chain has TRBV12-3 or TRBV12-4 and TRBJ2-7, with D maybe TRBD1 (6 bases). This CDR3 is 13 amino acids long. V lost 7 bases and J 7 bases, leaving 17 bases between the germline ends. CDR3 in amino acids: CASTEQGKGEQYF. The DNA for the CDR3 is TGTGCCAGCACCGAACAGGGTAAAGGGGAGCAGTACTTC.

This clonotype was found a few times. The chain is built from TRBV19 and TRBJ1-5; D gene unclear. Germline V CDR1 and CDR2: LNHDA, SQIVND (reference sequence). Trimming took 7 bases from V and 3 from J, leaving 10 bases between them. The CDR3 consists of 13 residues. Here the CDR3 DNA reads TGTGCCAGTACATGGGGAACCAATCAGCCCCAGCATTTT. Translated: CASTWGTNQPQHF.

This clonotype appeared many times. The CDR3 nucleotides read TGCAGTGCCACACAAACAGGGATACGGGGCGAGCAGTACTTC. Its protein product is CSATQTGIRGEQYF. The gene calls are TRBV20-1 and TRBJ2-7, with TRBD1 as a possible D gene (6 bases). The germline gives CDR1 DFQATT, CDR2 SNEGSKA (reference sequence). The CDR3 has 14 amino acids. Trimming took off 6 bases at V and 6 bases at J, with 21 bases between the two ends.

The chain carries TRBV28 and TRBJ1-3; maybe TRBD1 (5 bases). The CDR3 is 16 amino acids. The V and J ends lost 3 bases and 2 bases respectively, with 14 bases between them. Germline-derived CDR1 and CDR2 are MDHEN and SYDVKM. CDR3 in DNA: TGTGCCAGCAGTTTGTCGCAGGGTACCCCTGGAAACACCATATATTTT. Its translation is CASSLSQGTPGNTIYF.

The chain uses TRBV29-1 and TRBJ2-3; no definite D call. The length of the CDR3 is 11 residues. Germline CDR1 SQVTM, CDR2 ANQGSEA. CDR3 loop: CSGLRSDTQYF. Here the CDR3 DNA reads TGCAGTGGTCTCAGGTCAGATACGCAGTATTTT.

This chain links TRBV12-3 or TRBV12-4 with TRBJ2-1; D not resolved. V gave up 3 bases and J gave up 3 bases, with 12 bases separating them. The CDR3 is made up of 15 amino acids. The CDR3 loop reads CASSFPSTLYNEQFF. The CDR3 DNA is TGTGCCAGCAGTTTCCCCTCGACTCTCTACAATGAGCAGTTCTTC.

This clonotype was seen more than once but under ten times. The chain combines TRBV12-3 or TRBV12-4 with TRBJ2-4; 13 bases are shared with TRBD2. CDR3 length: 16 residues. The V and J ends lost 2 bases and 4 bases, in that order; junction bases with no gene match: 2. The CDR3 sequence is CASSLRTSGRKNIQYF. The DNA of the CDR3 is TGTGCCAGCAGTTTAAGGACTAGCGGGAGAAAAAACATTCAGTACTTC.

The rearrangement joins TRBV12-3 or TRBV12-4 to TRBJ2-2; D is possibly TRBD1 (6 bases). Trimming left V 8 bases short and J 4 bases short, with 17 bases between. This CDR3 is 15 amino acids long. The CDR3 is CASGPQGYGTGELFF. DNA for the CDR3: TGTGCCAGCGGACCACAGGGTTACGGCACCGGGGAGCTGTTTTTT.

Only a few counts were recorded for this clonotype. This chain uses TRBV6-1 with TRBJ2-4, with TRBD1 identical over 7 bases. Per germline, CDR1 MNHNS and CDR2 SASEGT. V lost 2 bases, J lost 3 bases, and 7 bases stayed unmatched. This CDR3 region has 16 residues. The CDR3 here is CASSEPIQGNKNIQYF. The CDR3 DNA sequence: TGTGCCAGCAGTGAACCTATACAGGGGAACAAAAACATTCAGTACTTC.

The chain employs TRBV5-4 and TRBJ2-1; no clear D. V was trimmed by 2 bases and J by 5 bases, leaving 8 bases between them. CDR1 and CDR2 (germline): SGHNT, YYREEE (reference sequence). The CDR3 sequence is 13 residues long. CDR3 sequence reads: CASSFITNNEQFF. The CDR3 DNA reads as TGTGCCAGCAGCTTTATAACAAACAATGAGCAGTTCTTC.

This clonotype was picked up a small number of times. The rearrangement links TRBV12-3 or TRBV12-4 to TRBJ2-1, with 10 bases fitting TRBD1. The CDR3 has 17 residues. Trimming removed 4 bases from V and 2 bases from J; junction bases left unmatched: 8. In DNA, the CDR3 is TGTGCCAGCAGTTCCTTAACCGGGACAGGGGCCTACAATGAGCAGTTCTTC. Translation gives CASSSLTGTGAYNEQFF.